The 12 T cell receptor beta chains reported below all come from one sample, sequenced in a study of cytomegalovirus exposure and HLA in healthy donors. Vbeta (60) and Jbeta (13) primers were used in the PCR. TCRdb keeps only in-frame clones here, not all; method: immunoSEQ multiplex PCR. The profile covers roughly 100,000 clones, with over 70% appearing a single time and roughly 6% taken by the ten largest. Sample: PBMCs. The receptors were gathered from a male donor in good health and CMV-seronegative.

The DNA for the CDR3 is TGTGCCAGTAGTATACTAGCGGGAGTCCCCCCAGATACGCAGTATTTT. Its translation: CASSILAGVPPDTQYF. The chain uses TRBV19 and TRBJ2-3; 10 bases agree with TRBD2. The CDR3 is made up of 16 amino acids. J was trimmed by 4 bases and V by 2 bases; bases with no gene match: 6. Germline V gives CDR1 LNHDA, CDR2 SQIVND (reference sequence). Full variable domain (remainder filled in from reference TRBV19 and TRBJ2-3): DGGITQSPKYLFRKEGQNVTLSCEQNLNHDAMYWYRQDPGQGLRLIYYSQIVNDFQKGDIAEGYSVSREKKESFPLTVTSAQKNPTAFYLCASSILAGVPPDTQYFGPGTRLTVL.

The V call is TRBV6-4, the J call TRBJ2-1; 10 positions match TRBD2. Unmatched junction bases numbered 8, after V lost 5 bases and J lost 7 bases. The germline gives CDR1 MRHNA, CDR2 SNTAGT. CDR3 length: 15 residues. CDR3 amino acids: CASSLTSGNSNEQFF. In nucleotides, the CDR3 is TGTGCCAGCAGTCTAACTAGCGGGAACAGTAATGAGCAGTTCTTC.

The DNA for the CDR3 is TGTGCCAGCAGCTTTCGGTTCGGTTCGGAGCAGTACTTC. Translated: CASSFRFGSEQYF. V and J are TRBV11-3 and TRBJ2-7; D is unresolved. Germline assignment: CDR1 SGHNT and CDR2 YENEEA. Trimming pared 3 bases from V and 7 bases from J, leaving 13 bases between. The CDR3 contains 13 residues.

The genes are TRBV18 and TRBJ1-5; D is ambiguous. The germline V and J ends were trimmed by 0 bases and 5 bases, with 8 bases remaining between them. This CDR3 is 14 amino acids long. From germline, CDR1 is KGHSH and CDR2 LQKENI. Here the CDR3 DNA reads TGTGCCAGCTCACCACCTTCATCGGATCAGCCCCAGCATTTT. Its protein product is CASSPPSSDQPQHF. The variable domain in full, with the rest retrieved from reference TRBV18 and TRBJ1-5, is NAGVMQNPRHLVRRRGQEARLRCSPMKGHSHVYWYRQLPEEGLKFMVYLQKENIIDESGMPKERFSAEFPKEGPSILRIQQVVRGDSAAYFCASSPPSSDQPQHFGDGTRLSIL.

J is TRBJ1-1 and V is TRBV27; D is undetermined. Germline values: CDR1 MNHEY, CDR2 SMNVEV (reference sequence). This CDR3 has 13 residues. Trimming cost V 8 bases and J 10 bases, with 20 bases left between them. The CDR3 loop is CASHDFAPGRAFF. CDR3 DNA: TGTGCCAGCCACGATTTTGCCCCAGGTAGAGCTTTCTTT.

The gene calls are TRBV19 and TRBJ1-1; TRBD1 agrees at 8 bases. Germline values: CDR1 LNHDA, CDR2 SQIVND (reference sequence). The CDR3 consists of 14 residues. V dropped 5 bases and J dropped 5; count of bases not matched to a gene: 7. The CDR3 reads CASSPNTGGTEAFF. The CDR3 DNA is TGTGCCAGTAGTCCGAACACAGGGGGAACTGAAGCTTTCTTT. Filled out from reference TRBV19 and TRBJ1-1, the complete variable domain reads DGGITQSPKYLFRKEGQNVTLSCEQNLNHDAMYWYRQDPGQGLRLIYYSQIVNDFQKGDIAEGYSVSREKKESFPLTVTSAQKNPTAFYLCASSPNTGGTEAFFGQGTRLTVV.

There are a few counts of this clone. This chain uses TRBV28 with TRBJ2-3; maybe TRBD1 (6 bases). Germline values: CDR1 MDHEN, CDR2 SYDVKM. V was pared by 2 bases and J by 0 bases, with 21 bases between. CDR3 size: 19 residues. CDR3 in amino acids: CASSLEFGVGTPSTDTQYF. The CDR3 DNA reads TGTGCCAGCAGTTTAGAATTTGGAGTCGGGACACCTAGCACAGATACGCAGTATTTT.

V and J are TRBV19 and TRBJ2-1; a weak D match, TRBD2 (5 bases). Germline lookup yields CDR1 LNHDA and CDR2 SQIVND (reference sequence). The CDR3 has 13 amino acids. The germline V and J ends were trimmed by 4 bases and 9 bases, with 13 bases remaining between them. The CDR3, as DNA: TGTGCCAGTAGTACATTTGGACTCTCTGAGCAGTTCTTC. Translated, it gives CASSTFGLSEQFF.

The chain has TRBV21-1 and TRBJ2-1; the D call of TRBD1 is as the table states it, not checked on the DNA. TRBV21-1 is shown as a pseudogene. CDR3 length: 13 residues. This CDR3 reads CASRDRGYNEQFF. The CDR3 DNA reads TGTGCCAGCCGGGACAGGGGCTACAATGAGCAGTTCTTC.

The chain has TRBV7-9 and TRBJ1-3; tentative D call: TRBD1 (6 bases). Germline V lookup: CDR1 SEHNR, CDR2 FQNEAQ (reference sequence). The CDR3 is 15 amino acids. Trimming pared 5 bases from V and 7 bases from J, leaving 18 bases between. The CDR3 here is CASSGPGAKHNTIYF. The CDR3 bases are TGTGCCAGCAGCGGCCCAGGGGCGAAACACAACACCATATATTTT.

V and J are TRBV30 and TRBJ1-5; the D gene is possibly TRBD1 (6 bases). Germline CDR1 is GTSNPN and CDR2 is SVGIG (reference sequence). The CDR3 contains 13 residues. V was trimmed by 2 bases and J by 7 bases, leaving 12 bases between them. The CDR3 here is CAWSKQGGQPQHF. The CDR3 DNA reads as TGTGCCTGGAGTAAACAGGGCGGCCAGCCCCAGCATTTT.

The V gene is TRBV27, the J gene TRBJ2-7; D is possibly TRBD2 (5 bases). This CDR3 has 16 amino acids. Trimming shortened V by 3 bases and J by 1 base, and 16 bases separated the two germline ends. Germline V gene lookup returns CDR1 MNHEY and CDR2 SMNVEV (reference sequence). The DNA for the CDR3 is TGTGCCAGCAGTTTCTCGGCGGGCGACGATTCCTACGAGCAGTACTTC. Its protein is CASSFSAGDDSYEQYF.